The present T cell receptor (beta chain) was sequenced within a study of blood T cell repertoires in COVID-19. Whole-study context: Sites in the United States, Italy and Spain provided acute and convalescent COVID-19 samples. The analysed material was cDNA or gDNA that came from T cells, B-cell-depleted T cells, or PBMCs.

In the source study's methods: Amplification with reference gene primers provided the estimates of nucleated cell counts. Assay used: immunoSEQ multiplex PCR; TCRdb lists only in-frame clones, some missing. Clone size and the V and J calls come from that table; the DNA yielded D and trimming. The sample holds over 300,000 clones; roughly 90% are singletons and the top ten take around 7%. CDR1 is SGHRS and CDR2 is YFSETQ in the germline V gene. The V gene end was trimmed by 4 bases and the J gene end by 4 bases; junction bases not matched to a gene: 6. The CDR3 extends over 15 amino acids. Material: peripheral blood. This chain connects TRBV5-1 to TRBJ1-2; 11 bases agree with TRBD1. This clonotype was obtained from a man in his late teens or twenties with active or convalescent COVID-19. CDR3 in DNA: TGCGCCAGCAGCCCGGGGACAGGGGGGAGCTATGGCTACACCTTC. Translated: CASSPGTGGSYGYTF.